What follows describes a single T cell receptor beta chain. Its antigen is unknown. These data originate in a study of regulatory dendritic cells for organ transplantation. The CDR3 covers 12 residues. Germline assignment: CDR1 GTSNPN and CDR2 SVGIG (reference sequence). After removal of 8 bases from V and 1 base from J, the junction contained 1 base not matched to a gene. CFSE-labeled sorted T cells met regulatory or mature dendritic cells for 5 days. FACS sorted CD4+ or CD8+ T cells into CD45RA+ naive and CD45RO+ memory. Measured with immunoSEQ multiplex PCR; TCRdb has only the in-frame clones, and not every one. The sample consists of about 21,000 clones, about 85% of them appearing once. General study results and limits: Naive CD4+ and CD8+ repertoires were highly diverse; memory CD8+ was most oligoclonal.

The sequenced sample was naive CD4+ T cells from blood cultured with dendritic cells. Noted subset: CD45RA+ naive T cells. The origin of this receptor is a human donor in good health. V is TRBV30 and J is TRBJ1-1, with 10 bases fitting TRBD1. CDR3 amino acids: CARDRGNTEAFF. The CDR3 nucleotides read TGTGCCCGGGACAGGGGGAACACTGAAGCTTTCTTT.